The 9 T cell receptor beta chains in this list originate from one sample, sequenced in a study of identical twins. TCRdb used MiXCR to reprocess the 5' RACE reads, holding one entry per CDR3 protein. The sample yields 600,000 to 800,000 distinct CDR3 sequences, about 20% seen once. This sample was also put to use in a study of T cells expressing NK-cell markers.

Material for sequencing was PBMCs. The receptors stem from a woman between 18 and 30 years old in good health.

This clonotype was counted at least ten times. The chain is built from TRBV12-3 or TRBV12-4 and TRBJ2-5, with D unresolved. The CDR3 is 13 residues long. Trimming took 2 bases from V and 1 from J, leaving 5 bases between them. CDR3 amino acids: CASSLNSQETQYF. DNA for the CDR3: TGTGCCAGCAGTTTAAATAGCCAAGAGACCCAGTACTTC.

This chain links TRBV29-1 with TRBJ2-5, with 7 bases matching TRBD2. Germline CDR1 SQVTM, CDR2 ANQGSEA. This CDR3 is built from 15 residues. The ends lost 6 bases at V and 1 base at J; junction bases unmatched: 11. DNA of the CDR3: TGCAGCGTCGAAAAAATCGGACTAGTCCAAGAGACCCAGTACTTC. It yields the protein CSVEKIGLVQETQYF.

The V and J genes are TRBV20-1 and TRBJ1-1, with D unresolved. Germline V gene lookup returns CDR1 DFQATT and CDR2 SNEGSKA (reference sequence). The CDR3 covers 11 residues. V gave up 3 bases and J gave up 11 bases, with 13 bases separating them. The CDR3 spells CSASWRSAAFF. The CDR3 nucleotides read TGCAGTGCTAGTTGGAGGTCGGCCGCTTTCTTT.

The J gene is TRBJ2-1, the V gene TRBV5-5; D possibly corresponds to TRBD2 (5 bases). The CDR3 is 14 amino acids. Trimming removed 0 bases at V and 9 bases at J, with 13 bases between. CDR1 SGHKS and CDR2 YYEKEE come from the germline V gene (reference sequence). CDR3 nucleotide sequence: TGTGCCAGCAGCTTGGCCCCCGGGAAGCTTGAGCAGTTCTTC. Protein: CASSLAPGKLEQFF.

The V gene is TRBV7-2, the J gene TRBJ2-5; D is perhaps TRBD1 (6 bases). V lost 7 bases and J lost 4, with 13 bases in between. The CDR3 is 13 amino acids. Germline V gene sequence: CDR1 SGHTA, CDR2 FQGNSA. This CDR3 is CASNKQGLETQYF. CDR3 nucleotides: TGTGCCAGCAACAAACAGGGTTTAGAGACCCAGTACTTC.

The chain combines TRBV24-1 with TRBJ1-2, with TRBD1 matching 8 bases. This CDR3 is 14 amino acids long. Germline assignment: CDR1 KGHDR and CDR2 SFDVKD. V was pared by 3 bases and J by 4 bases, with 3 bases of the junction left unmatched. CDR3 in amino acids: CATSDAGGRYGYTF. In nucleotides, the CDR3 is TGTGCCACCAGTGATGCAGGGGGCCGCTATGGCTACACCTTC.

At least ten counts were recorded for this clonotype. The chain joins TRBV14 to TRBJ2-1; 9 bases are shared with TRBD2. Germline loops: CDR1 SGHDN, CDR2 FVKESK. Trimming at V came to 4 bases and at J to 7 bases, leaving 5 bases not matched to a gene. The length of the CDR3 is 14 residues. CDR3 amino acids: CASSPGTSRNEQFF. The CDR3 region has the DNA TGTGCCAGCAGCCCCGGGACTAGCCGGAATGAGCAGTTCTTC.

J is TRBJ2-1 and V is TRBV5-1; 13 nucleotides agree with TRBD2. CDR1 and CDR2 (germline): SGHRS, YFSETQ. This CDR3 has 17 amino acids. After removal of 4 bases from V and 9 bases from J, the junction contained 13 bases not matched to a gene. The CDR3 loop is CASSEWTSGGILGEQFF. For the CDR3, the DNA is TGCGCCAGCAGCGAATGGACTAGCGGGGGCATCCTAGGTGAGCAGTTCTTC.

This clonotype was seen a handful of times. This chain's CDR3 is CSARGWAGNGNEQFF. In DNA, the CDR3 is TGCAGTGCTAGAGGCTGGGCAGGTAACGGCAATGAGCAGTTCTTC. The gene calls are TRBV20-1 and TRBJ2-1; D is unresolved. The V gene lost 1 base and the J gene lost 6 bases, with 16 bases spanning the gap. Germline loops: CDR1 DFQATT, CDR2 SNEGSKA (reference sequence). This CDR3 comprises 15 residues.